The clone carrying this T cell receptor beta chain was detected many times. Antigen: not known. This sample is drawn from a study of T cells in Graves' hyperthyroidism and ophthalmopathy. Turning to the study itself: Peripheral blood specimens were obtained at initial diagnosis, prior to any treatment.

Study observations and caveats: Most thyroid clonotypes with frequency above 0.001 were detected in blood. Ophthalmopathy was model-predicted a median about 7.1 months pre-onset.

Clinicians diagnosed patients from clinical symptoms, serum thyroxine and TRAb, thyroid ultrasound and orbital computed tomography. Amplification of TCR beta CDR3 regions used RNA as the template. HTBI primers were the set used in a first-round RT-PCR of the TCR CDR3. One entry per CDR3 protein results from TCRdb running MiXCR on the multiplex PCR reads. The sample lists around 300,000 distinct CDR3 sequences; roughly 19% were seen once. The CDR3 covers 14 residues. The V end lost 4 bases, the J end lost 5 bases, and 13 bases lay between the germline ends. CDR1 and CDR2 (germline): KGHDR, SFDVKD. Sequencing was done on a sample of blood. The source of this sequence is a man over 45 with Graves' ophthalmopathy. The rearrangement joins TRBV24-1 to TRBJ1-2, with D possibly matching TRBD1 (6 bases). CDR3 amino acids: CATSDSGGSYGYTF. CDR3 nucleotides: TGTGCCACCAGTGACTCGGGGGGCAGTTATGGCTACACCTTC.